These T cell receptor beta chains were read from a single sample in a study of T cell changes during pregnancy in multiple sclerosis. Sequencing was performed with immunoSEQ multiplex PCR; in TCRdb, only in-frame clones are kept and a portion is missing. This sample has some 70,000 clones; around 94% occur once, and the top ten carry 2% to 2.5%. The material sequenced was peripheral blood, taken in the second trimester of pregnancy. These receptors came from a female donor in good health, enrolled as a control in a pregnancy study. Both conserved end residues are part of each CDR3. The D gene is left open where the match is weak. Rows may omit the clone size; those that give it use once, few, many or a size class.

CDR3 DNA,CDR3 protein,clone size,J gene,V gene,D gene
TGCGCCAGCAGCCCCCAGCGGGGGCACACCGGGGAGCTGTTTTTT,CASSPQRGHTGELFF,NA,TRBJ2-2,TRBV5-1,TRBD2
TGTGCCAGCTCACCAGGGCGGGGGACAGGGAACAATCAGCCCCAGCATTTT,CASSPGRGTGNNQPQHF,NA,TRBJ1-5,TRBV18,TRBD1
TGTGCTAGTGCCCGTGTCCGGTACGGTGAGCCCTACGAGCAGTACTTC,CASARVRYGEPYEQYF,NA,TRBJ2-7,TRBV12-5,NA
TGTGCCAGCAGCCCCCGACTAGCGGGGGACTACAATGAGCAGTTCTTC,CASSPRLAGDYNEQFF,NA,TRBJ2-1,TRBV9,TRBD2
TGCGCCAGCAGCCAAGATATCGGGGTTGCTTCACCCCTCCACTTT,CASSQDIGVASPLHF,NA,TRBJ1-6,TRBV4-1,NA
TGTGCCAGCAGCCTCTCTAGCGGGGGGACCCAAGAGACCCAGTACTTC,CASSLSSGGTQETQYF,NA,TRBJ2-5,TRBV7-2,TRBD2
TGTGCCAGCAGCGAACGCGGACAGGGACTTTACGAGCAGTACTTC,CASSERGQGLYEQYF,once,TRBJ2-7,TRBV7-8,TRBD1
TGTGCCAGTAGACAGGGAACAAACACCATATATTTT,CASRQGTNTIYF,NA,TRBJ1-3,TRBV2,TRBD1
TGTGCCAGCAGCTTGGCGACAGGGTTTAGCAATCAGCCCCAGCATTTT,CASSLATGFSNQPQHF,once,TRBJ1-5,TRBV5-8,TRBD1
TGTGCCAGCAGTTTGGGAGGGAGCAATCAGCCCCAGCATTTT,CASSLGGSNQPQHF,NA,TRBJ1-5,TRBV28,NA
TGTGCCAGCAATACAAAAAGGGGACTCAACTATGGCTACACCTTC,CASNTKRGLNYGYTF,NA,TRBJ1-2,TRBV28,NA
TGTGCCAGCAGCTTGGACAGAAACTATGGCTACACCTTC,CASSLDRNYGYTF,NA,TRBJ1-2,TRBV5-8,NA
TGTGCCAGCAACCCAACAGGGGGTCTTGGCTACACCTTC,CASNPTGGLGYTF,NA,TRBJ1-2,TRBV5-4,TRBD1
TGTGCCAGCAGTTACTCACCAGGGGGAGAGCAGTACTTC,CASSYSPGGEQYF,NA,TRBJ2-7,TRBV6-5,TRBD1
TGCGCCAGCGGACCGGGACAGGGGTTGCCCAGGAGTTATGGCTACACCTTC,CASGPGQGLPRSYGYTF,NA,TRBJ1-2,TRBV5-1,TRBD1
TGTGCCAGCAGCTTCTTCCGCGGGGGGGTGAACAATGAGCAGTTCTTC,CASSFFRGGVNNEQFF,NA,TRBJ2-1,TRBV7-6,TRBD2
TGCGCCAGCTCGGGGTACCCGTCCTACGAGCAGTACTTC,CASSGYPSYEQYF,NA,TRBJ2-7,TRBV5-1,NA
TGTGCCAGCAGCTTGGGACAGGGCTACACTGAAGCTTTCTTT,CASSLGQGYTEAFF,NA,TRBJ1-1,TRBV5-4,TRBD1
TGTGCCAGCATTAGCAGGGTTTCGGGTTCCTATGGCTACACCTTC,CASISRVSGSYGYTF,NA,TRBJ1-2,TRBV28,NA
TGCGCCAGCAGTGAGCCGGAGCTCTATGGCTACACCTTC,CASSEPELYGYTF,NA,TRBJ1-2,TRBV10-2,NA
TGTGCCAGCAGTTTCGCGGAGAGGAATGAGCAGTTCTTC,CASSFAERNEQFF,NA,TRBJ2-1,TRBV6-5,NA
TGTGCCATTTCCGGGACACCTAACACCGGGGAGCTGTTTTTT,CAISGTPNTGELFF,NA,TRBJ2-2,TRBV6-1,NA
TGTGCCAGCAGCCTCGGGGTGCACACAGATACGCAGTATTTT,CASSLGVHTDTQYF,NA,TRBJ2-3,TRBV11-2,NA
TGTGCCAGCAGCTCGAGGACAGGGCAGAGCGAGCAGTACTTC,CASSSRTGQSEQYF,NA,TRBJ2-7,TRBV7-6,TRBD1
TGTGCCAGCAGCTTGTCCCCGGGGAACACTGAAGCTTTCTTT,CASSLSPGNTEAFF,few,TRBJ1-1,TRBV5-4,NA
TGCGCCAGCAGCCAACGTCACGGGTTCTACGAGCAGTACTTC,CASSQRHGFYEQYF,NA,TRBJ2-7,TRBV4-3,NA
TGCGCCAGCATCCAGACTAGCGGGGTGAACACCGGGGAGCTGTTTTTT,CASIQTSGVNTGELFF,NA,TRBJ2-2,TRBV5-1,TRBD2
TGTGCCTGGAGTGTACATGCAGGGTGGGCTAGGGGCAATCAGCCCCAGCATTTT,CAWSVHAGWARGNQPQHF,once,TRBJ1-5,TRBV30,NA
TGTGCCAGGGGGGACAGGGCTAACTATGGCTACACCTTC,CARGDRANYGYTF,once,TRBJ1-2,TRBV11-3,TRBD1
TGCAGCGTTGAAGCCGGGACAGGGGATGCGAGCGAGCAGTACTTC,CSVEAGTGDASEQYF,NA,TRBJ2-7,TRBV29-1,TRBD1
TGTGCCAGCGTCCGGGGGGTCTCCTACGAGCAGTACTTC,CASVRGVSYEQYF,NA,TRBJ2-7,TRBV6-6,TRBD2
TGTGCCAGCAGCTATGCGAACAGGGGCAACACTGAAGCTTTCTTT,CASSYANRGNTEAFF,NA,TRBJ1-1,TRBV7-2,TRBD1
TGCGCCAGCAGCTTGACGGGTTCTAGCGGGGGGGCGAAGACAGATACGCAGTATTTT,CASSLTGSSGGAKTDTQYF,NA,TRBJ2-3,TRBV5-1,TRBD2
TGTGCCAGCAGCCAAACAGGGGGCAATGGCTACACCTTC,CASSQTGGNGYTF,NA,TRBJ1-2,TRBV9,TRBD1
TGTGCCAGCAGCTTATGGGGAGCTGGGGCCAACGTCCTGACTTTC,CASSLWGAGANVLTF,once,TRBJ2-6,TRBV7-9,NA
TGTGCCAGCAGCCCGGGGGGTGGGGCCGTCGGTGAGCAGTTCTTC,CASSPGGGAVGEQFF,NA,TRBJ2-1,TRBV11-3,TRBD2
TGTGCCAGCAGCCGGACTGTCTACGAGCAGTACTTC,CASSRTVYEQYF,NA,TRBJ2-7,TRBV7-9,NA
TGTGCCAGCAGCTGGACAGGGGGTGAAAAACTGTTTTTT,CASSWTGGEKLFF,NA,TRBJ1-4,TRBV7-9,TRBD1
TGTGCCAGCAGCAAGGGACAGGGGGCCTTTAGGAATGAGCAGTTCTTC,CASSKGQGAFRNEQFF,NA,TRBJ2-1,TRBV7-9,TRBD1
TGTGCCTCCAAACCCCAGGCAACTAATGAAAAACTGTTTTTT,CASKPQATNEKLFF,few,TRBJ1-4,TRBV6-5,NA
TGTGCCAGCAGTTACGGGGGGGTGGGCAATCAGCCCCAGCATTTT,CASSYGGVGNQPQHF,NA,TRBJ1-5,TRBV6-5,NA
TGTGCCAGCAGCGACCCGCAGGGTGCTAGGGAGCAGTACTTC,CASSDPQGAREQYF,once,TRBJ2-7,TRBV7-9,NA
TGTGCCAGCAGTGCGTTACCGGGACAGGGGGCTGGGGAGCAGTACTTC,CASSALPGQGAGEQYF,NA,TRBJ2-7,TRBV25-1,TRBD1
TGTGCCAGCAGCGGCAGATTTCCTGGAAACACCATATATTTT,CASSGRFPGNTIYF,NA,TRBJ1-3,TRBV9,NA
TGTGCCAGCGGACAGGGGCAGTTCTTC,CASGQGQFF,NA,TRBJ2-1,TRBV6-6,TRBD1